The 17 T cell receptor beta chains given below trace back to one sample, sequenced in a study of T cell responses to AZD1222 COVID-19 vaccine. Profiling relied on immunoSEQ multiplex PCR, and the TCRdb table lists in-frame clones only, not all of them. Of 70,000 to 95,000 clones listed, more than 75% are singletons. Here the sequenced sample was peripheral blood, taken on day 0 of AZD1222 vaccination. All receptors come from an adult in good health.

The V gene is TRBV3-1 (or the pseudogene TRBV3-2), the J gene TRBJ1-6; D is ambiguous. The CDR3 contains 15 residues. The V end lost 0 bases, the J end lost 9 bases, and 12 bases lay between the germline ends. CDR1 is LGHDT, CDR2 YNNKEL, per germline (reference sequence). CDR3: CASSQDPKLGSPLHF. The CDR3 DNA reads as TGTGCCAGCAGCCAAGACCCTAAGCTTGGTTCACCCCTCCACTTT.

This clone was seen only a few times. The chain recombines TRBV6-5 with TRBJ1-2; 7 bases fit TRBD1. V shed 6 bases, J shed 4 bases, and the junction held 5 bases outside the gene matches. CDR3 length: 13 amino acids. Germline CDR1 and CDR2: MNHEY and SVGAGI. DNA for the CDR3: TGTGCCAGCAGCGCCTCAGGGGGCTATGGCTACACCTTC. It codes for CASSASGGYGYTF.

This clone was detected a few times. The chain links TRBV2 to TRBJ2-1; 8 nucleotides line up with TRBD2. Germline V CDR1 and CDR2: SNHLY, FYNNEI. Trimming cost V 8 bases and J 2 bases; bases outside gene matches: 2. The CDR3 contains 13 residues. The CDR3 region is CASELAAYNEQFF. The CDR3 DNA reads as TGTGCCAGCGAACTAGCGGCCTACAATGAGCAGTTCTTC. The full variable domain, with the rest looked up from reference TRBV2 and TRBJ2-1, is EPEVTQTPSHQVTQMGQEVILRCVPISNHLYFYWYRQILGQKVEFLVSFYNNEISEKSEIFDDQFSVERPDGSNFTLKIRSTKLEDSAMYFCASELAAYNEQFFGPGTRLTVL.

This CDR3 reads CASSGQGDYTF. CDR3 in DNA: TGTGCCAGCAGCGGCCAGGGTGACTACACCTTC. V is TRBV3-1 (or the pseudogene TRBV3-2) and J is TRBJ1-2; perhaps TRBD1 as D (5 bases). Germline CDR1 is LGHDT and CDR2 is YNNKEL (reference sequence). V lost 5 bases and J lost 10, with 11 bases in between. The CDR3 consists of 11 residues.

This chain joins TRBV3-1 (or the pseudogene TRBV3-2) and TRBJ2-2; D not certain. CDR1 is LGHDT and CDR2 is YNNKEL in the germline V gene (reference sequence). This CDR3 is built from 11 residues. The germline V and J ends were trimmed by 6 bases and 10 bases, with 9 bases remaining between them. The CDR3 sequence: CASSLRKELFF. The CDR3 DNA reads TGTGCCAGCAGTCTCCGAAAGGAGCTGTTTTTT.

This clone has just a few counts. This sequence joins TRBV4-2 and TRBJ2-5, with 11 nucleotides matching TRBD2. The CDR3 consists of 16 residues. The junction had 5 bases not matched to a gene; V was cut back by 4 bases and J by 1 base. CDR1 and CDR2 from the germline V gene are LGHNA and YNFKEQ. Here the CDR3 reads CASSLLAGGSQETQYF. CDR3 DNA: TGTGCCAGCAGCCTCCTAGCGGGGGGTTCCCAAGAGACCCAGTACTTC.

The V call is TRBV6-1, the J call TRBJ1-5; D ambiguous. The germline V gene has CDR1 MNHNS and CDR2 SASEGT. Trimming left V 2 bases short and J 7 bases short, with 9 bases between. The CDR3 runs to 13 residues. CDR3 sequence reads: CASSESRSQPQHF. CDR3 bases: TGTGCCAGCAGTGAATCTCGATCACAGCCCCAGCATTTT.

The chain recombines TRBV21-1 with TRBJ2-7; TRBD2, as called in the table, went unchecked against the DNA. TRBV21-1 is designated a pseudogene. The CDR3 is 11 amino acids. The CDR3 nucleotides are TGTGCCAGCAGCAAAGGGGGGGAGGAGTACTTC. Translated, it gives CASSKGGEEYF.

V is TRBV5-1 and J is TRBJ1-1, with D tentatively TRBD1 (5 bases). The CDR3 runs to 15 residues. V dropped 4 bases and J dropped 1 base, with 14 bases sitting between them. Germline V gene sequence: CDR1 SGHRS, CDR2 YFSETQ. The chain's CDR3 is CASSRGRSGNTEAFF. The CDR3 coding sequence is TGCGCCAGCAGCCGGGGGAGGTCCGGGAACACTGAAGCTTTCTTT.

The chain recombines TRBV5-4 with TRBJ2-5, with D perhaps given as TRBD1 or TRBD2 (6 bases each). Trimming left V 1 base short and J 4 bases short, with 11 bases between. The CDR3 totals 14 residues. The germline gives CDR1 SGHNT, CDR2 YYREEE (reference sequence). The CDR3 protein is CASSLKGGRETQYF. As DNA, the CDR3 is TGTGCCAGCAGCTTGAAGGGGGGTCGAGAGACCCAGTACTTC. The full variable domain, with the rest looked up from reference TRBV5-4 and TRBJ2-5, is ETGVTQSPTHLIKTRGQQVTLRCSSQSGHNTVSWYQQALGQGPQFIFQYYREEENGRGNFPPRFSGLQFPNYSSELNVNALELDDSALYLCASSLKGGRETQYFGPGTRLLVL.

This clone was recorded only once. This CDR3 is CASSLGTGSDYGYTF. The CDR3 DNA follows: TGCGCCAGCAGCTTGGGAACGGGATCGGACTATGGCTACACCTTC. This chain connects TRBV5-1 to TRBJ1-2, with D hard to call. CDR1 is SGHRS and CDR2 is YFSETQ in the germline V gene. The germline V and J ends were trimmed by 0 bases and 3 bases, with 12 bases remaining between them. The CDR3 is 15 amino acids.

This sequence joins TRBV29-1 and TRBJ2-7; 10 bases map to TRBD1. Germline assignment: CDR1 SQVTM and CDR2 ANQGSEA. Germline trimming cut 0 bases from V and 6 bases from J; bases unmatched to any gene: 11. This CDR3 spans 16 amino acids. CDR3 sequence reads: CSVEDNRQGAIGEQYF. Written as DNA, the CDR3 is TGCAGCGTTGAAGATAATCGACAGGGGGCCATCGGCGAGCAGTACTTC.

J is TRBJ2-5 and V is TRBV24-1; a weak D match, TRBD2 (7 bases). The V gene's germline CDR1 is KGHDR and CDR2 SFDVKD. The CDR3 contains 15 residues. Trimming took 3 bases from V and 2 from J, leaving 12 bases between them. CDR3 DNA: TGTGCCACCAGTGATCCCAAGGGGGGGCAAGAGACCCAGTACTTC. This translates into CATSDPKGGQETQYF.

V gene TRBV5-1 combines with J gene TRBJ1-2, with TRBD1 matching over 10 bases. Germline CDR1 is SGHRS and CDR2 is YFSETQ. The CDR3 sequence is 14 residues long. Trimming at V came to 4 bases and at J to 5 bases, leaving 5 bases not matched to a gene. Here the CDR3 DNA reads TGCGCCAGCAGCCCGGGGGACAGGGGATATGGCTACACCTTC. The encoded protein is CASSPGDRGYGYTF. The whole variable domain, remainder taken from reference TRBV5-1 and TRBJ1-2, is KAGVTQTPRYLIKTRGQQVTLSCSPISGHRSVSWYQQTPGQGLQFLFEYFSETQRNKGNFPGRFSGRQFSNSRSEMNVSTLELGDSALYLCASSPGDRGYGYTFGSGTRLTVV.

This rearrangement joins TRBV6-5 to TRBJ2-7; D remains unclear. CDR3 length: 13 residues. V lost 8 bases to trimming and J lost 4 bases, with 15 bases between them. Looked up from germline, CDR1 is MNHEY and CDR2 is SVGAGI. CDR3 region: CASRLRPGYEQYF. DNA for the CDR3: TGTGCCAGCCGCCTCCGTCCGGGTTACGAGCAGTACTTC.

This clone was found once. The chain couples TRBV15 to TRBJ1-2; TRBD1 aligns across 8 bases. The CDR3 has 14 residues. After removal of 3 bases from V and 9 bases from J, the junction contained 9 bases not matched to a gene. The germline V gene encodes CDR1 LNHNV and CDR2 YYDKDF (reference sequence). The CDR3 nucleotides are TGTGCCACCAGCAGTAGCCGTACAGGGGGAAGCTACACCTTC. Translated, it gives CATSSSRTGGSYTF.

The chain employs TRBV6-5 and TRBJ1-2; D uncertain. Between the trimmed V and J ends, which lost 5 bases and 0 bases, there was a span of 10 bases. The CDR3 covers 14 residues. Germline-derived CDR1 and CDR2 are MNHEY and SVGAGI. CDR3 amino acids: CASSRTSANYGYTF. Here the CDR3 DNA reads TGTGCCAGCAGTCGGACGTCCGCTAACTATGGCTACACCTTC.